The clone carrying this T cell receptor (beta chain) has a count of ten or more. Unique molecular identifiers tagged the TCRbeta library. TCRdb re-analysed the PCR reads in MiXCR, keeping a single row per CDR3 protein. The sample lists about 72,000 distinct CDR3 sequences; about 7% were seen once. The record originates from a study of T-cell reconstitution after alpha-beta-depleted transplantation in children. The CDR3 length is 17 residues. V lost 1 base, J lost 4 bases, and 8 bases stayed unmatched. Germline V gene sequence: CDR1 SGHDT, CDR2 YYEEEE. The TCR was taken from a human donor who donated a stem cell graft to a child with acute lymphoblastic leukemia. V usage is TRBV5-6 and J usage is TRBJ1-4, with TRBD1 matching 9 bases. The material was PBMCs from the stem cell graft donor, obtained from the stem cell graft. The CDR3 DNA reads as TGTGCCAGCAGCTTGAAGCTGACGGGACAGGGTAATGAAAAACTGTTTTTT. Its protein is CASSLKLTGQGNEKLFF.